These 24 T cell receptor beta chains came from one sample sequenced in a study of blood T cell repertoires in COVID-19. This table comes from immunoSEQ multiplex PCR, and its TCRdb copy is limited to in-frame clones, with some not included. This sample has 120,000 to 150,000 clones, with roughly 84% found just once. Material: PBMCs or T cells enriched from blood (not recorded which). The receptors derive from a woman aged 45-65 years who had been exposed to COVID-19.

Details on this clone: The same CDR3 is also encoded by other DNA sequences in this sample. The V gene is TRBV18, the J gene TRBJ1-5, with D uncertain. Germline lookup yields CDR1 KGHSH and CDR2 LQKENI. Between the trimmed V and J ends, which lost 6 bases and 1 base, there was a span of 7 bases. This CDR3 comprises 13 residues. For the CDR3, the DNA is TGTGCCAGCTCCCCGGGGAGCAATCAGCCCCAGCATTTT. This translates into CASSPGSNQPQHF. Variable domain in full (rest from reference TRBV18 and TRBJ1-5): NAGVMQNPRHLVRRRGQEARLRCSPMKGHSHVYWYRQLPEEGLKFMVYLQKENIIDESGMPKERFSAEFPKEGPSILRIQQVVRGDSAAYFCASSPGSNQPQHFGDGTRLSIL.

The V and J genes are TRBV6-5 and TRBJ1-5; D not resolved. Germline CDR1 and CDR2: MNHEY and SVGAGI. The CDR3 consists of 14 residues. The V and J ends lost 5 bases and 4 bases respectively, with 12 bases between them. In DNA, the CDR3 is TGTGCCAGCAGTAGACTGAACGCGAATCAGCCCCAGCATTTT. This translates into CASSRLNANQPQHF.

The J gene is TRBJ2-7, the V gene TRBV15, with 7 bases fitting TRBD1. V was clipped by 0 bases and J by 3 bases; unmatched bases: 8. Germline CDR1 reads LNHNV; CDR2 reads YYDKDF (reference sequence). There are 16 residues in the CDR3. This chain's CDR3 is CATSREGTGVGYEQYF. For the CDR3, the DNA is TGTGCCACCAGCAGAGAGGGCACAGGGGTCGGCTACGAGCAGTACTTC.

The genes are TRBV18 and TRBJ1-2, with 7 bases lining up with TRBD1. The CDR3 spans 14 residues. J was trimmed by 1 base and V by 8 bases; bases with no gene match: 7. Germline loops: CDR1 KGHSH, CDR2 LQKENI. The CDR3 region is CASTGAASNYGYTF. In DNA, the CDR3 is TGTGCCAGCACAGGGGCGGCTAGTAACTATGGCTACACCTTC.

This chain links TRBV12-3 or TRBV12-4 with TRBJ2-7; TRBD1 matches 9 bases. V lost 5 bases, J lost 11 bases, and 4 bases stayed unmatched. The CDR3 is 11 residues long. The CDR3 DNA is TGTGCCAGCAGTACTCGGGACAGGGAGTACTTC. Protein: CASSTRDREYF.

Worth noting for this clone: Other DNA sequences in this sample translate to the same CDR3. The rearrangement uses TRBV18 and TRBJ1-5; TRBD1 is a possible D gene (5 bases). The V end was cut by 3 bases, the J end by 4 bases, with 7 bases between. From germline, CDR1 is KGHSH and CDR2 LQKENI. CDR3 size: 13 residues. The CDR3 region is CASSPTENQPQHF. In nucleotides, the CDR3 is TGTGCCAGCTCACCGACAGAGAATCAGCCCCAGCATTTT. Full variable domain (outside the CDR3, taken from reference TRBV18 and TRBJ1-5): NAGVMQNPRHLVRRRGQEARLRCSPMKGHSHVYWYRQLPEEGLKFMVYLQKENIIDESGMPKERFSAEFPKEGPSILRIQQVVRGDSAAYFCASSPTENQPQHFGDGTRLSIL.

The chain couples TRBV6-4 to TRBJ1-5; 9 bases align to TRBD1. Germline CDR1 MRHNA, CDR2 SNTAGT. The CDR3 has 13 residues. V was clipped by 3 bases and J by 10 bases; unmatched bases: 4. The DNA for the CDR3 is TGTGCCAGCAGTGAAGGGACAGGGCTTCCCCAGCATTTT. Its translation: CASSEGTGLPQHF.

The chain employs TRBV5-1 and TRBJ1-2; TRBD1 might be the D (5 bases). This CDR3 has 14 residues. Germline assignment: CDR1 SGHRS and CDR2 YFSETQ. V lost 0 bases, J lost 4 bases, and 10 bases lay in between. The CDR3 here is CASSLVGEAYGYTF. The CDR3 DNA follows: TGCGCCAGCAGCTTGGTGGGGGAGGCCTATGGCTACACCTTC.

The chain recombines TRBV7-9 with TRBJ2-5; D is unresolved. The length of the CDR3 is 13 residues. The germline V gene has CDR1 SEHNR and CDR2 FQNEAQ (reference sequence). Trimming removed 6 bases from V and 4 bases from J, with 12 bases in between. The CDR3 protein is CASRPMGPETQYF. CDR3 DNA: TGTGCCAGCAGGCCCATGGGCCCAGAGACCCAGTACTTC.

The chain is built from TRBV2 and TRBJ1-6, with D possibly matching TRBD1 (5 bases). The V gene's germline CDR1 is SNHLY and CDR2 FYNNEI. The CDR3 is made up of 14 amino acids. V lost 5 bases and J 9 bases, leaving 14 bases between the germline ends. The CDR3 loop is CASSSTQGRSPLHF. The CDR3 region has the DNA TGTGCCAGCAGTTCGACCCAGGGTCGTTCACCCCTCCACTTT.

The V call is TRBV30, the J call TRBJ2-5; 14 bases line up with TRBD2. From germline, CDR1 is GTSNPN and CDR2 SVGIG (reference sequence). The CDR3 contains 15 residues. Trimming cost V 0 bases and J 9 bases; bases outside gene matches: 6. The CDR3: CAWSVGGLAGVAQYF. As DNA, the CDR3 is TGTGCCTGGAGTGTTGGGGGACTAGCGGGAGTGGCCCAGTACTTC.

CDR3 sequence: CSGRVQGAATGELFF. The CDR3 nucleotides are TGCAGCGGTAGGGTCCAGGGGGCGGCGACCGGGGAGCTGTTTTTT. The V call is TRBV29-1, the J call TRBJ2-2; 8 bases line up with TRBD1. This CDR3 is built from 15 residues. J was trimmed by 5 bases and V by 7 bases; bases with no gene match: 12. CDR1 is SQVTM and CDR2 is ANQGSEA in the germline V gene.

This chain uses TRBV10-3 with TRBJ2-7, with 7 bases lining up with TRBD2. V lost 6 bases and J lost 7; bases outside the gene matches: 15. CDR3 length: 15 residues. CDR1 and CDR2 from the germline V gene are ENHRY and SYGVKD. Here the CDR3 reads CAISNPREGQEEQYF. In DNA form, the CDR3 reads TGTGCCATCAGCAACCCCAGGGAGGGCCAAGAGGAGCAGTACTTC.

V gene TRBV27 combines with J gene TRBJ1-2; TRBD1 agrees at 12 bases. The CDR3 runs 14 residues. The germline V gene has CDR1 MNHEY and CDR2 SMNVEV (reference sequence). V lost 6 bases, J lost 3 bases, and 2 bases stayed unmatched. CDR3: CASRGTGGHYGYTF. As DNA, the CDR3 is TGTGCCAGCAGAGGGACAGGGGGCCACTATGGCTACACCTTC.

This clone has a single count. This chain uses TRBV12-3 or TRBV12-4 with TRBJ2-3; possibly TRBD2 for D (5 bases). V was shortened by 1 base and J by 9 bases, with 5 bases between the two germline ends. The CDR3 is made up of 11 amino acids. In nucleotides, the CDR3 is TGTGCCAGCAGTTTAGGGAGGACGCAGTATTTT. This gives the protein CASSLGRTQYF.

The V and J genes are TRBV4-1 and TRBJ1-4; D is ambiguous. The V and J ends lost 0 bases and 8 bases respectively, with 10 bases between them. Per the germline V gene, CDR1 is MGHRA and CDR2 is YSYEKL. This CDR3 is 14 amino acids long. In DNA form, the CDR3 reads TGCGCCAGCAGCCAAGACAGTACCAGAGAAAAACTGTTTTTT. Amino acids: CASSQDSTREKLFF.

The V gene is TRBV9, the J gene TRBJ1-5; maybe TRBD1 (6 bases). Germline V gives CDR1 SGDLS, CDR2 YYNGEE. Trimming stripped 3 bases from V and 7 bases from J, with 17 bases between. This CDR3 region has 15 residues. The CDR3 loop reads CASSAGDIGPQPQHF. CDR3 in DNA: TGTGCCAGCAGCGCCGGGGACATCGGGCCCCAGCCCCAGCATTTT.

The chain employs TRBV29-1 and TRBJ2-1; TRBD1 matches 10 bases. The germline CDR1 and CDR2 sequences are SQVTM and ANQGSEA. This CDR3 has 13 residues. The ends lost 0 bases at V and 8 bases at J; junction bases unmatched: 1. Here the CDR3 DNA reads TGCAGCGTTGAAGACGGACAGGGGGATGAGCAGTTCTTC. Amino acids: CSVEDGQGDEQFF.

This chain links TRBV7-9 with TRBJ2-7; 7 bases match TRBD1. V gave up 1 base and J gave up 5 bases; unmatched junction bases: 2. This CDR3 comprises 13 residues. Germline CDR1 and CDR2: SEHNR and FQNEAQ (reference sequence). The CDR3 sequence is CASSLVRGHEQYF. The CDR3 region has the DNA TGTGCCAGCAGCTTAGTAAGGGGGCACGAGCAGTACTTC. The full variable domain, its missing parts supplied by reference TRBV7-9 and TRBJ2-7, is DTGVSQNPRHKITKRGQNVTFRCDPISEHNRLYWYRQTLGQGPEFLTYFQNEAQLEKSRLLSDRFSAERPKGSFSTLEIQRTEQGDSAMYLCASSLVRGHEQYFGPGTRLTVT.

CDR3 in amino acids: CASSQGALAKNIQYF. CDR3 in DNA: TGTGCCAGCAGTCAGGGGGCTTTGGCCAAAAACATTCAGTACTTC. J is TRBJ2-4 and V is TRBV27, with 8 bases that match TRBD1. CDR1 is MNHEY and CDR2 is SMNVEV in the germline V gene (reference sequence). CDR3 size: 15 residues. V trimming: 5 bases; J trimming: 1 base; junction bases outside the gene matches: 4.

The chain's CDR3 is CASSSLAGFTDTQYF. For the CDR3, the DNA is TGTGCCAGCAGTTCACTAGCGGGATTCACAGATACGCAGTATTTT. V gene TRBV6-5 combines with J gene TRBJ2-3; 10 bases are shared with TRBD2. Losses at the gene ends were 4 bases for V and 2 bases for J; bases not matched to a gene: 3. This CDR3 is 15 amino acids long. Germline V gene data show CDR1 as MNHEY and CDR2 as SVGAGI.

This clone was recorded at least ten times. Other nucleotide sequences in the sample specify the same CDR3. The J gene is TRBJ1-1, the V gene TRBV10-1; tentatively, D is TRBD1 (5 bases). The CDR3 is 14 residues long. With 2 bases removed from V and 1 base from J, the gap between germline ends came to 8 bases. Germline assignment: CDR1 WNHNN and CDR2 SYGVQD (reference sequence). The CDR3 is CASSEPGQNTEAFF. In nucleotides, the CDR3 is TGCGCCAGCAGTGAGCCAGGACAGAACACTGAAGCTTTCTTT.

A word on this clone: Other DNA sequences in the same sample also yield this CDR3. The CDR3 protein is CASSAGPYEQYF. The CDR3 coding sequence is TGTGCCAGCAGCGCGGGGCCCTACGAGCAGTACTTC. The chain carries TRBV11-3 and TRBJ2-7; TRBD2 might be the D (6 bases). Germline CDR1 SGHNT, CDR2 YENEEA. V was trimmed by 5 bases and J by 2 bases, leaving 7 bases between them. The CDR3 is 12 residues long.

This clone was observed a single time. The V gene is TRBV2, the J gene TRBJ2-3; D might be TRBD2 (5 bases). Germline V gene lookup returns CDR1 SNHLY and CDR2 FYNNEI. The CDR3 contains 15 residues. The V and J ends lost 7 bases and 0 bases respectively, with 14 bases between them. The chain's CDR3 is CASKPAARSTDTQYF. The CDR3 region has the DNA TGTGCCAGCAAACCAGCGGCAAGAAGCACAGATACGCAGTATTTT.